This T cell receptor beta chain was sequenced during a study of cytomegalovirus exposure and HLA in healthy donors. Findings of the study overall: Certain sequence variants were highly shared and formed a cluster, and this cluster was likely a sequencing artifact. Later analysis associated a missense DCLRE1C variant with TCR beta V- and J-gene trimming. Because they were indistinguishable, some V segments, including TRBV6-2 and TRBV6-3, were excluded. According to the study, 150 to 200 TCR beta chains were cytomegalovirus-associated.

This clone was observed a few times. Its antigen is undetermined. The V gene lost 5 bases and the J gene lost 7 bases, with 17 bases spanning the gap. The CDR3 sequence is 14 residues long. In germline, CDR1 is SGHTA, CDR2 FQGNSA. PCR employed 60 Vbeta and 13 Jbeta primers. Sequenced by immunoSEQ multiplex PCR; TCRdb stores in-frame clones only, minus some. Counted here are over 150,000 clones, over 70% occurring once; the ten biggest clones make up over 2.5%. Sequencing was carried out using PBMCs. This TCR derives from a woman in her 50s in good health and CMV-seropositive. V usage is TRBV7-2 and J usage is TRBJ1-2; D might be TRBD1 (5 bases). The CDR3 region is CASSPGSDSGGYTF. The DNA of the CDR3 is TGTGCCAGCAGCCCAGGGTCGGATAGCGGTGGCTACACCTTC.